This T cell receptor beta chain was sequenced in a study of blood T cell repertoires in COVID-19. Study at large: Specimens from acute and convalescent COVID-19 originated in the United States, Italy and Spain. Sources were T cells, B-cell-depleted T cells, or PBMCs; the material itself was cDNA or gDNA.

Per the study methods: Reference gene primer amplification in the assay estimated nucleated cell counts. The assay was immunoSEQ multiplex PCR, and TCRdb's table has in-frame clones only and misses some. Clone size and V and J calls were adopted from that table, with D and trimming inferred from the DNA. This table holds roughly 160,000 clones, 84% found once. The receptor was derived from a man aged 18 to 29 with active or convalescent COVID-19. Specimen: peripheral blood.

The CDR3 DNA sequence: TGCAGCGCCGAACGGGGGAACACTGAAGCTTTCTTT. Its protein product is CSAERGNTEAFF. This chain connects TRBV29-1 to TRBJ1-1; D is unresolved. Germline-derived CDR1 and CDR2 are SQVTM and ANQGSEA. The CDR3 covers 12 residues. V was shortened by 7 bases and J by 1 base, with 10 bases between the two germline ends.